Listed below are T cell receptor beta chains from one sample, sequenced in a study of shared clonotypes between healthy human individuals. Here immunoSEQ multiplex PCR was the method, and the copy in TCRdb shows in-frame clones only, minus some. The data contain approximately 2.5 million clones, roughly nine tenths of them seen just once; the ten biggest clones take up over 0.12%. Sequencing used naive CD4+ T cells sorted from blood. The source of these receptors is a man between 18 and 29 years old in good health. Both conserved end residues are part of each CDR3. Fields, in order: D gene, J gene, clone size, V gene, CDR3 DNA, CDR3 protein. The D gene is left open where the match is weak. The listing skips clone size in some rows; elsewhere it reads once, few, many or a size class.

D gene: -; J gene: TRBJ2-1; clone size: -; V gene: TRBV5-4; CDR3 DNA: TGTGCCAGCTGGTACAGTCCCGAAGATAATGAGCAGTTCTTC; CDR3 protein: CASWYSPEDNEQFF
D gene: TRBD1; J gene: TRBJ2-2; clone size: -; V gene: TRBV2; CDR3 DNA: TGTGCCAGCAGCTTAGGGGGCTGGACCGGGGAGCTGTTTTTT; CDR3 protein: CASSLGGWTGELFF
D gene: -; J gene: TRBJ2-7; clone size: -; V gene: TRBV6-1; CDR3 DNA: TGTGCCAGCAGTGAAGCGCGCAGGGGACCCTACGAGCAGTACTTC; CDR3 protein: CASSEARRGPYEQYF
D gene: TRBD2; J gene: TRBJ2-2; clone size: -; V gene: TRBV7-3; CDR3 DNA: TGTGCCAGCAGCTTATGGACTAGCGGGAACACCGGGGAGCTGTTTTTT; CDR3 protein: CASSLWTSGNTGELFF
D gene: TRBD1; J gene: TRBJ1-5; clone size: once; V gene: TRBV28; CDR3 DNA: TGTGCCAGCAGTTTACCGGACAGGGGGAGATATAGCAATCAGCCCCAGCATTTT; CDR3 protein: CASSLPDRGRYSNQPQHF
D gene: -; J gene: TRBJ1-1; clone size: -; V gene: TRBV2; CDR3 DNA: TGTGCCAGCAGTCTTGCGCGGAAGAACACTGAAGCTTTCTTT; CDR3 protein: CASSLARKNTEAFF
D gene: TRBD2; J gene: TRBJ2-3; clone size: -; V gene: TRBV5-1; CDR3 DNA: TGCGCCAGCAGCGGGACTAGCCCCTCTGCAGATACGCAGTATTTT; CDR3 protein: CASSGTSPSADTQYF
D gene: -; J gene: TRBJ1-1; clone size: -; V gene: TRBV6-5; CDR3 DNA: TGTGCCAGCAGTTCCACCGGGACTGTGAACACTGAAGCTTTCTTT; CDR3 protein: CASSSTGTVNTEAFF
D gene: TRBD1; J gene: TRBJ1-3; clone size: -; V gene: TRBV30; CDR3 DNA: TGTGCCTGGAGTGGACAGGGGAAGAATGGAAACACCATATATTTT; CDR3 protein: CAWSGQGKNGNTIYF
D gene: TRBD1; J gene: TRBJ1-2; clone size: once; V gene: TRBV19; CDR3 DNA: TGTGCCAGTAGTCCGTTGGACAGGGGGCGCAGTAACTATGGCTACACCTTC; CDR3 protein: CASSPLDRGRSNYGYTF
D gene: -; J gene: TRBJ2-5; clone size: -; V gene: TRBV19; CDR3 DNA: TGTGCCAGTAGTTCTAGGGTTGGGATGGAGACCCAGTACTTC; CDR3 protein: CASSSRVGMETQYF
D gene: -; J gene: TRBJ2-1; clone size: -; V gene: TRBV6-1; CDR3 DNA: TGTGCCAGCAGTGTCGGAGGGTCGTACAATGAGCAGTTCTTC; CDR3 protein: CASSVGGSYNEQFF
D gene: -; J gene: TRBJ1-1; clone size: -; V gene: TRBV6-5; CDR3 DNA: TGTGCCTGCTCCGGGACACCCCACACTGAAGCTTTCTTT; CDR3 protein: CACSGTPHTEAFF
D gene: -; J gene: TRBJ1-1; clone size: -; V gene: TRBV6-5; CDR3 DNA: TGTGCCAGCAGACAGAGAACAGGGCAGGCTTTCTTT; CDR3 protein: CASRQRTGQAFF
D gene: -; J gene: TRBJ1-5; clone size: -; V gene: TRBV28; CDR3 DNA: TGTGCCAGCAGTCCCGCCCCCCGCGTGACTAGCAATCAGCCCCAGCATTTT; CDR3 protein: CASSPAPRVTSNQPQHF
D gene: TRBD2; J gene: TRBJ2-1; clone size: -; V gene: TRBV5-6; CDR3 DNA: TGTGCCAGCAGCCCCGGGACTAGCGGGAAAAATGAGCAGTTCTTC; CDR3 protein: CASSPGTSGKNEQFF
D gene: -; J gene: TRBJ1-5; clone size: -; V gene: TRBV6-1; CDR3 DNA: TGTGCCAGCAGTGAAGATATCACCGGGGGGTATCAGCCCCAGCATTTT; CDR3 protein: CASSEDITGGYQPQHF
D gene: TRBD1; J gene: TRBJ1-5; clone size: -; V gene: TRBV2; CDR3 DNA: TGTGCCAGCAGCCCCGGCGGACAGGGCGATCAGCCCCAGCATTTT; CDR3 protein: CASSPGGQGDQPQHF
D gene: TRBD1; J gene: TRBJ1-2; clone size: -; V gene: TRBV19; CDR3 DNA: TGTGCCAGTAGACAGGGGGGACTCTATGGCTACACCTTC; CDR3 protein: CASRQGGLYGYTF
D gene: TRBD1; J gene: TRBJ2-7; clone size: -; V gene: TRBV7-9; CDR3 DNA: TGTGCCAGCAGCCTCCCAAGACAGGGGGCCTACGAGCAGTACTTC; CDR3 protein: CASSLPRQGAYEQYF
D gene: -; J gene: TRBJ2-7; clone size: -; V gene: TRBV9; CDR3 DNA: TGTGCCAGCAGCCTCTTGCACAGAGACCTAGCCGAGCAGTACTTC; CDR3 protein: CASSLLHRDLAEQYF
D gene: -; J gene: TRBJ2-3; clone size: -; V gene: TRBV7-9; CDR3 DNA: TGTGCCAGCAGCTTTGAGGGGGGGTTAGATACGCAGTATTTT; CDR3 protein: CASSFEGGLDTQYF
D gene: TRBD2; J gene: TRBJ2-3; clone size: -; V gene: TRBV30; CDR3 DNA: TGTGCCGGAGTTGCGGGAGCGGGCGAAACTAGCACAGATACGCAGTATTTT; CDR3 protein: CAGVAGAGETSTDTQYF
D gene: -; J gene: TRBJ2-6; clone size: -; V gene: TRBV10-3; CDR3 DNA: TGTGCCATCAGTGACCTTGCTACGGGTGGGGCCAACGTCCTGACTTTC; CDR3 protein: CAISDLATGGANVLTF
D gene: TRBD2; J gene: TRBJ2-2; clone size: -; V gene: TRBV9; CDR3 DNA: TGTGCCAGCAGCGGAGACAGGCATAGCGGGAGAAACCATTCGAACACCGGGGAGCTGTTTTTT; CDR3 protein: CASSGDRHSGRNHSNTGELFF
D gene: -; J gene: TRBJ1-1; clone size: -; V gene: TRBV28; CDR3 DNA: TGTGCCAGCAGCCCCAGCCGCCTCATGAACACTGAAGCTTTCTTT; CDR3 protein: CASSPSRLMNTEAFF
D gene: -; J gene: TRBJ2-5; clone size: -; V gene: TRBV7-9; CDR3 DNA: TGTGCCAGCAGCTCGGGACCGAACCAAGAGACCCAGTACTTC; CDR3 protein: CASSSGPNQETQYF
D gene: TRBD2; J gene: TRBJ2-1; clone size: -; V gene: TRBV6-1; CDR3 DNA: TGTGCCAGCATATCCGGGACTAGCGGGGGAAATGAGCAGTTCTTC; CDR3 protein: CASISGTSGGNEQFF
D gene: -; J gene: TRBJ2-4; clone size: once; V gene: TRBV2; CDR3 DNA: TGTGCCAGCAGTGAAAGGGCATTTCAAAACATTCAGTACTTC; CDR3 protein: CASSERAFQNIQYF
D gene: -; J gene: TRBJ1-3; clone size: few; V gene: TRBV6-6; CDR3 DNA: TGTGCCAGCAGTTCACAGACTGGAAACACCATATATTTT; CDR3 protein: CASSSQTGNTIYF
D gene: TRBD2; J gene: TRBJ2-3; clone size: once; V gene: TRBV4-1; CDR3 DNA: TGCGCCAGCAGCCAAGGACTAGCGGGGGGGCATGCAGATACGCAGTATTTT; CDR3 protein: CASSQGLAGGHADTQYF
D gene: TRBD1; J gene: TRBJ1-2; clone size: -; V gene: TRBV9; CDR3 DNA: TGTGCCAGCAGCGTAGACCCGACAGGGGGCCGTGGCTACACCTTC; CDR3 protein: CASSVDPTGGRGYTF
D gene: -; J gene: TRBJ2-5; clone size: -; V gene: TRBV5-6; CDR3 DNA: TGTGCCAGCAGCTTGGGGGGGTCAGAGACCCAGTACTTC; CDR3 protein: CASSLGGSETQYF
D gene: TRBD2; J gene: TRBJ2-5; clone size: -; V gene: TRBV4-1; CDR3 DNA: TGCGCCAGCAGCCAAGGACTAGCGGGCGTAGGGACCCAGTACTTC; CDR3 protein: CASSQGLAGVGTQYF
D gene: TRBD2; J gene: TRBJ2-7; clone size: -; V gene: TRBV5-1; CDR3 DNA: TGCGCCAGCAGCTTGGCTAGCGGGGGGGCGAACGAGCAGTACTTC; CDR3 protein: CASSLASGGANEQYF
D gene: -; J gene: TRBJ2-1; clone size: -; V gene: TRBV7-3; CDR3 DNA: TGTGCCAGCAGCTCAGGGTTCAACAATGAGCAGTTCTTC; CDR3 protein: CASSSGFNNEQFF
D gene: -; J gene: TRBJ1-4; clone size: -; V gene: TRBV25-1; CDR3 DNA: TGTGCCAGCACCCCCCCCTCTGGTCGGGGGAGTGAAAAACTGTTTTTT; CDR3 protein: CASTPPSGRGSEKLFF
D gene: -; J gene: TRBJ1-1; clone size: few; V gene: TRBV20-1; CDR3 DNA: TGCAGTGCTAGAGATCTGACTGAAGCTTTCTTT; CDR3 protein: CSARDLTEAFF
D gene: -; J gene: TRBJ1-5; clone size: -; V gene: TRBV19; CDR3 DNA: TGTGCCAGTAGTATTAGGGACTCAGCCCAGCATTTT; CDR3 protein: CASSIRDSAQHF
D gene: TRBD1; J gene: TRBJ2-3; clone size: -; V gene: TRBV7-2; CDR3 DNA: TGTGCCAGCAGCTCGACAGGGTTCACAGATACGCAGTATTTT; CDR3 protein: CASSSTGFTDTQYF
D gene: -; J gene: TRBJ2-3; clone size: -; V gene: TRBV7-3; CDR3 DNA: TGTGCCAGCAGCCTATTGGGACGCCAGAGCGATACGCAGTATTTT; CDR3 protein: CASSLLGRQSDTQYF
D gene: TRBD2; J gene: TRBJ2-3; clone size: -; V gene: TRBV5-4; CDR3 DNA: TGTGCCAGCAGCTTGGAGGGCGGGAGTGCAGATACGCAGTATTTT; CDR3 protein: CASSLEGGSADTQYF
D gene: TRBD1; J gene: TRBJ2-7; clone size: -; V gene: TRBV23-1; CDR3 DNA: TGCGCCAGCAGTCGTATCCGGGACAGATCCTACGAGCAGTACTTC; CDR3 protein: CASSRIRDRSYEQYF
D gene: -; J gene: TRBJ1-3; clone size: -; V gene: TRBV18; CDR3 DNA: TGTGCCAGCTCACTTACAGACTCTGGAAACACCATATATTTT; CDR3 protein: CASSLTDSGNTIYF
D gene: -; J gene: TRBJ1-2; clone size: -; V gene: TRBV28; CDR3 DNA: TGTGCCAGCAGTTTTAGGACATATGGCTACACCTTC; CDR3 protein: CASSFRTYGYTF
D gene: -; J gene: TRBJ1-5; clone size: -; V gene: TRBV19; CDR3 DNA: TGTGCCAGTAGTATAGGGTTTGGCTCTCGGGGTGATCAGCCCCAGCATTTT; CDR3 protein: CASSIGFGSRGDQPQHF